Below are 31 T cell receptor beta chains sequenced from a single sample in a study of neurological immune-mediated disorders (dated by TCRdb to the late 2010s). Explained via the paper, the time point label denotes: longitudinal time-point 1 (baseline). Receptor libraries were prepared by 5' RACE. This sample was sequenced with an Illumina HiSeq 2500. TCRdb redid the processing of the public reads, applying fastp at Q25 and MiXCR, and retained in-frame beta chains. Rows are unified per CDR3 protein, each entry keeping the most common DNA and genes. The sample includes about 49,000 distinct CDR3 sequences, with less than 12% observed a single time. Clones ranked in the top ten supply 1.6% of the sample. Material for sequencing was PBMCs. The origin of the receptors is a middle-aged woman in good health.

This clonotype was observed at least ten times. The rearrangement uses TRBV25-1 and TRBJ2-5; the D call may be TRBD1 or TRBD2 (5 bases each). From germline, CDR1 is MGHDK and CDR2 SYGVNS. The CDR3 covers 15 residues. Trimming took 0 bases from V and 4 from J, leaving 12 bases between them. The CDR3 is CASSEYMGDAETQYF. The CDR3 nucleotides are TGTGCCAGCAGTGAATATATGGGGGACGCAGAGACCCAGTACTTC.

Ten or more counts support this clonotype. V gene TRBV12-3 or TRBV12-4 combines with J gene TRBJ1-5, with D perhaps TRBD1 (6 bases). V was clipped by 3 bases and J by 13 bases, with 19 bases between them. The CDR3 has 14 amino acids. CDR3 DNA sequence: TGTGCCAGCAGTTTGGGCAGGGGCCTCTATAGTCAGCATTTT. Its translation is CASSLGRGLYSQHF.

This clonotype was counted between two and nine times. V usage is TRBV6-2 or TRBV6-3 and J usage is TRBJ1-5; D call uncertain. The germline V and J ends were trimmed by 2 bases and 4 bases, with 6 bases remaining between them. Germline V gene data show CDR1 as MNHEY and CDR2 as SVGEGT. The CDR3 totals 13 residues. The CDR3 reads CASSYEYNQPQHF. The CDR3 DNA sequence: TGTGCCAGCAGTTACGAGTATAATCAGCCCCAGCATTTT.

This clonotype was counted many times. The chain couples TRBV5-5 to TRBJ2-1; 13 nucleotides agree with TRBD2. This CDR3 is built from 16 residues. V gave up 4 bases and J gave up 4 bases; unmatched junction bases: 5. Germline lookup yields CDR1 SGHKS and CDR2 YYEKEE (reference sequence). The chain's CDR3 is CASSPGLAGEYNEQFF. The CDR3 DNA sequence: TGTGCCAGCAGCCCCGGACTAGCGGGAGAATACAATGAGCAGTTCTTC.

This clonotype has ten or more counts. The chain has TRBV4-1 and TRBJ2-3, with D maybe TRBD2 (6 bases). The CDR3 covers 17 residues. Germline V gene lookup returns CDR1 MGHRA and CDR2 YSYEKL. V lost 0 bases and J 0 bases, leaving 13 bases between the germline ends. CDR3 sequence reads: CASSQERDATSTDTQYF. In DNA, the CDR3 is TGCGCCAGCAGCCAAGAGCGGGACGCCACTAGCACAGATACGCAGTATTTT.

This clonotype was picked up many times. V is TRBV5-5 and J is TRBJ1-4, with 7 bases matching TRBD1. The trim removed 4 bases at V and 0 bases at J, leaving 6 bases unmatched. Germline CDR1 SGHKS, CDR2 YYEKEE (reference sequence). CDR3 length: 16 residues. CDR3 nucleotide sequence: TGTGCCAGCAGCCTGACCGGACAGGCAACTAATGAAAAACTGTTTTTT. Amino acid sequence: CASSLTGQATNEKLFF.

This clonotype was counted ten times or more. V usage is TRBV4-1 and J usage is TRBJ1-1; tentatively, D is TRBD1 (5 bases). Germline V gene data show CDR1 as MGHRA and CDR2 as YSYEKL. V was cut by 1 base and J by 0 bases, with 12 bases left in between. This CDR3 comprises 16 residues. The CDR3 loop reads CASSQGPGPLNTEAFF. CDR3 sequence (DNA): TGCGCCAGCAGCCAAGGTCCGGGACCCCTGAACACTGAAGCTTTCTTT.

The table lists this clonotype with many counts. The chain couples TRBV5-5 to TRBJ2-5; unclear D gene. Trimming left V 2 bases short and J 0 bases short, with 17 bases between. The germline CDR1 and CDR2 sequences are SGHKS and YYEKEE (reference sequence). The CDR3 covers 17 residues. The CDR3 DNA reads TGTGCCAGCAGCTTTTTTTTCAACAGACAATACCAAGAGACCCAGTACTTC. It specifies CASSFFFNRQYQETQYF.

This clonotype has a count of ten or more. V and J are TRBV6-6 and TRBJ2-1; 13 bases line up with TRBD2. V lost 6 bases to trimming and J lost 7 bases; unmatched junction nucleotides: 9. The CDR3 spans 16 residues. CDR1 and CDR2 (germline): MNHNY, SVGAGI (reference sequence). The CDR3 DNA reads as TGTGCCAGCAGCCGTGGACTAGCGGGAGCAGTAAATGAGCAGTTCTTC. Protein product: CASSRGLAGAVNEQFF.

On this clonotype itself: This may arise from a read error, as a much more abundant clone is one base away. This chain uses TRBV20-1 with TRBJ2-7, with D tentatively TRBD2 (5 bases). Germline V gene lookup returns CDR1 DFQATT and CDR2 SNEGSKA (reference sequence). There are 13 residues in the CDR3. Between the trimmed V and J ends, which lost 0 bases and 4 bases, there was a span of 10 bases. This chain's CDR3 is CSARDMTGYEQYF. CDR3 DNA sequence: TGCAGTGCTAGAGATATGACGGGATACGAGCAGTACTTC.

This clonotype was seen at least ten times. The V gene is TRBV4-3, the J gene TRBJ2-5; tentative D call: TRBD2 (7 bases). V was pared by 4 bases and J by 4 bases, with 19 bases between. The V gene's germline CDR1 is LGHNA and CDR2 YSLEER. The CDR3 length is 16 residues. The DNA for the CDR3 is TGCGCCAGCAGCCCCTTTAAGGGGGAGGGCTCAGAGACCCAGTACTTC. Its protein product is CASSPFKGEGSETQYF.

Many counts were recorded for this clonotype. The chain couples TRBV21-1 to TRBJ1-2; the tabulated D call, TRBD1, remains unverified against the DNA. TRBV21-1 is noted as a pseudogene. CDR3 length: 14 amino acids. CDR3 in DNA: TGTGCCAGCAGCAAAGGGCCGGGGGCGAAGGGCTACACCTTC. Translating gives CASSKGPGAKGYTF.

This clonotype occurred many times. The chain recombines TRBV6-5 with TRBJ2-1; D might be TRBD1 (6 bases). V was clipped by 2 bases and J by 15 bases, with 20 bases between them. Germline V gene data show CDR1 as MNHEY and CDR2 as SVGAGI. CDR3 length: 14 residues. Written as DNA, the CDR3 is TGTGCCAGCAGTTACGGGGCAGGGGAAGTCGGAAGGTTCTTC. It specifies CASSYGAGEVGRFF.

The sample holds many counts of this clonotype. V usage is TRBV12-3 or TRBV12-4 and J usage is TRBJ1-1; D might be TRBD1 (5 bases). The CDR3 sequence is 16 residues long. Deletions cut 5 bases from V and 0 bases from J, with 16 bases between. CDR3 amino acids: CASSHDRKNMNTEAFF. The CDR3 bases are TGTGCCAGCAGTCATGACAGAAAGAACATGAACACTGAAGCTTTCTTT.

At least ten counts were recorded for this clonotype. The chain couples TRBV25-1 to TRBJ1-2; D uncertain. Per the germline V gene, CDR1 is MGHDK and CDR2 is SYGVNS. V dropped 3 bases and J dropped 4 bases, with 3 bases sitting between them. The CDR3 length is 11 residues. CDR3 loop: CASSDPYGYTF. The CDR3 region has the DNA TGTGCCAGCAGTGACCCCTATGGCTACACCTTC.

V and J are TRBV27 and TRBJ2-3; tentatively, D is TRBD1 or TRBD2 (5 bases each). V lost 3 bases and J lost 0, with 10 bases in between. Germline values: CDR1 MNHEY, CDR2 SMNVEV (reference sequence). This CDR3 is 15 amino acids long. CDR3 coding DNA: TGTGCCAGCAGTTTCGAGGGGCCGAGCACAGATACGCAGTATTTT. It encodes CASSFEGPSTDTQYF.

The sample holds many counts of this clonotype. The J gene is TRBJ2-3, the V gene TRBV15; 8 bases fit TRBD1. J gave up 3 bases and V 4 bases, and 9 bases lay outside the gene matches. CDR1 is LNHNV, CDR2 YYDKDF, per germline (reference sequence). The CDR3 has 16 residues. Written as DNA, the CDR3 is TGTGCCACCAGCATCAGGACAGGGATAAAAACAGATACGCAGTATTTT. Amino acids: CATSIRTGIKTDTQYF.

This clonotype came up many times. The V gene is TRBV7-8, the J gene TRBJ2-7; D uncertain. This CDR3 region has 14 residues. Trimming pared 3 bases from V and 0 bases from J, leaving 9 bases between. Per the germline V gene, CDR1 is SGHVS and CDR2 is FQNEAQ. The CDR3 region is CASSFRRASYEQYF. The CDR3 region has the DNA TGTGCCAGCAGCTTTAGACGGGCCTCCTACGAGCAGTACTTC.

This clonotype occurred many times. The CDR3 spells CASTPPGSQETQYF. The CDR3 DNA reads as TGTGCCAGCACCCCCCCGGGCAGTCAAGAGACCCAGTACTTC. The rearrangement joins TRBV7-9 to TRBJ2-5, with unresolved D. This CDR3 has 14 residues. Trimming stripped 7 bases from V and 2 bases from J, with 14 bases between. Germline values: CDR1 SEHNR, CDR2 FQNEAQ (reference sequence). The whole variable domain, filled in from reference TRBV7-9 and TRBJ2-5, reads DTGVSQNPRHKITKRGQNVTFRCDPISEHNRLYWYRQTLGQGPEFLTYFQNEAQLEKSRLLSDRFSAERPKGSFSTLEIQRTEQGDSAMYLCASTPPGSQETQYFGPGTRLLVL.

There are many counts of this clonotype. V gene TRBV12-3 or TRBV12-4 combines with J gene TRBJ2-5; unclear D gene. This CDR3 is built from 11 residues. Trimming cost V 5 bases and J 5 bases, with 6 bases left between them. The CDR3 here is CASSRKETQYF. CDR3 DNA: TGTGCCAGCAGTCGTAAGGAGACCCAGTACTTC.

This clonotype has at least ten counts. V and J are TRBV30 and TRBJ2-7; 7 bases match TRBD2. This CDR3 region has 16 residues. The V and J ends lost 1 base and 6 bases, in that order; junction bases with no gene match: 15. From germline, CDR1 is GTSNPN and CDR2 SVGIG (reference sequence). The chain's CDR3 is CAWSAQRSGTASEQYF. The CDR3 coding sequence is TGTGCCTGGAGTGCCCAAAGGAGCGGGACCGCGAGCGAGCAGTACTTC.

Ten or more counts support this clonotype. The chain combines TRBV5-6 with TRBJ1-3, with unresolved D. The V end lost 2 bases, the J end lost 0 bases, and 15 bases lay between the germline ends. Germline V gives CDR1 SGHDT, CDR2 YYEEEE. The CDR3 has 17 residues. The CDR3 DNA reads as TGTGCCAGCAGCTTCGTCAAGGAAGGGCGCTCTGGAAACACCATATATTTT. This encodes CASSFVKEGRSGNTIYF.

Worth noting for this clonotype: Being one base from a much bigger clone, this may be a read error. DNA for the CDR3: TGCGCCAGCAGTTATTACTCGTGGGGCACAGATACGCAGTATTTT. It translates to CASSYYSWGTDTQYF. The rearrangement links TRBV5-1 to TRBJ2-3; D gene uncertain. Germline V lookup: CDR1 SGHRS, CDR2 YFSETQ. The CDR3 extends over 15 amino acids. Between the trimmed V and J ends, which lost 5 bases and 1 base, there was a span of 14 bases.

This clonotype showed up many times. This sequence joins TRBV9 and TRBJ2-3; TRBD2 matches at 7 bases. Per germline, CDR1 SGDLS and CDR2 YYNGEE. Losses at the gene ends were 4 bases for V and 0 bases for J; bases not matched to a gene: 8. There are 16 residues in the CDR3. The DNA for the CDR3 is TGTGCCAGCAGCCCTAGCGGCGGGCGCAGCACAGATACGCAGTATTTT. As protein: CASSPSGGRSTDTQYF.

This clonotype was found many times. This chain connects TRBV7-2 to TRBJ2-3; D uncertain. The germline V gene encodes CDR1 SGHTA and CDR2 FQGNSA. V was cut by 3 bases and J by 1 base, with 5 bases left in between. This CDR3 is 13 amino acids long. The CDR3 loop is CASSFRGTDTQYF. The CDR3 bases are TGTGCCAGCAGCTTCCGGGGCACAGATACGCAGTATTTT.

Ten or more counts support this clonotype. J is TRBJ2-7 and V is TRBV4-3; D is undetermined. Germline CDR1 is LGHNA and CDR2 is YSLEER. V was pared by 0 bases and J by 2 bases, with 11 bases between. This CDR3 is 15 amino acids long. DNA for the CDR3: TGCGCCAGCAGCCAAGATTTTCATTCTGCCTACGAGCAGTACTTC. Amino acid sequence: CASSQDFHSAYEQYF.

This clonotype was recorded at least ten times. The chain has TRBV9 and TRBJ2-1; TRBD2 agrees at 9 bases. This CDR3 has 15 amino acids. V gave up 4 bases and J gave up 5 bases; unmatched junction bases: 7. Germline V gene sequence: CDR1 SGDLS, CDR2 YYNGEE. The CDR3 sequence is CASSLTSGGDNEQFF. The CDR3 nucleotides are TGTGCCAGCAGCCTGACTAGCGGAGGGGACAATGAGCAGTTCTTC.

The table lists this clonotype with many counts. The DNA of the CDR3 is TGTGCCAGCATGTGGCAGGGGTTAGATACGCAGTATTTT. Translated: CASMWQGLDTQYF. V is TRBV25-1 and J is TRBJ2-3; D might be TRBD1 (6 bases). Germline V gene lookup returns CDR1 MGHDK and CDR2 SYGVNS. There are 13 residues in the CDR3. V was cut by 7 bases and J by 5 bases, with 13 bases left in between.

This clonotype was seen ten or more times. The chain's CDR3 is CASSVGQGRGQETQYF. The CDR3 DNA follows: TGTGCCAGCAGCGTGGGACAGGGAAGGGGGCAAGAGACCCAGTACTTC. The chain has TRBV9 and TRBJ2-5; 9 positions agree with TRBD1. Per germline, CDR1 SGDLS and CDR2 YYNGEE. The junction had 7 bases not matched to a gene; V was cut back by 2 bases and J by 2 bases. The CDR3 runs to 16 residues.

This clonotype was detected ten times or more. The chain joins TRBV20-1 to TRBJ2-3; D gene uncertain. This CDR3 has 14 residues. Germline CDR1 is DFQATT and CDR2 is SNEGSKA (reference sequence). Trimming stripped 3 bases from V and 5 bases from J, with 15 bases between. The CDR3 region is CSARDLAAVDTQYF. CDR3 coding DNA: TGCAGTGCTAGGGACCTGGCCGCGGTAGATACGCAGTATTTT.

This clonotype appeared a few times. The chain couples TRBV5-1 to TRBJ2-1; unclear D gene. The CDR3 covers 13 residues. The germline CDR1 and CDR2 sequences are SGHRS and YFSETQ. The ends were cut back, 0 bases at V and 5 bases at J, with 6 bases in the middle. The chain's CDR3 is CASSLGTDNEQFF. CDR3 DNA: TGCGCCAGCAGCTTGGGGACGGACAATGAGCAGTTCTTC.